These T cell receptor beta chains were read from a single sample in a study of neurological immune-mediated disorders. TCRdb reprocessed the 5' RACE reads with MiXCR, giving one entry per CDR3 protein. The sample includes approximately 100,000 distinct CDR3 sequences, about a tenth of them seen just once. Sequencing used PBMCs. Receptor source: a female donor with HTLV-1-associated myelopathy (HAM/TSP). CDR3s include the opening cysteine and the closing phenylalanine or tryptophan. Fields, in order: J gene, V gene, clone size, D gene, CDR3 protein, CDR3 DNA. A D gene is named only where the DNA matches it firmly. Only some rows state a clone size, as once, few, many or a class for expanded clones.

TRBJ2-3 | TRBV24-1 | many | TRBD1 | CAYRGLPGDTQYF | TGTGCCTACAGGGGATTGCCCGGGGATACGCAGTATTTT
TRBJ2-7 | TRBV20-1 | - | - | CSADDPTGMVSWEQYF | TGCAGTGCCGACGACCCGACCGGAATGGTATCGTGGGAGCAGTACTTC
TRBJ2-7 | TRBV5-1 | many | TRBD2 | CASSPRSGGGYEQYF | TGCGCCAGCAGCCCCCGCAGCGGGGGTGGGTACGAGCAGTACTTC
TRBJ2-4 | TRBV5-1 | many | - | CASSLGNENIQYF | TGCGCCAGCAGCTTGGGCAACGAAAACATTCAGTACTTC
TRBJ2-1 | TRBV20-1 | many | - | CSAGQGLNEQFF | TGCAGTGCTGGGCAAGGGTTGAATGAGCAGTTCTTC
TRBJ2-7 | TRBV6-5 | many | TRBD1 | CASSRTRGHMSYEQYF | TGTGCCAGCAGTCGAACCAGGGGGCATATGTCCTACGAGCAGTACTTC
TRBJ2-1 | TRBV18 | many | - | CASSPSKDLTNEQFF | TGTGCCAGCTCACCGTCCAAAGACCTAACGAATGAGCAGTTCTTC
TRBJ1-2 | TRBV28 | - | - | CASSFPGLGNNYGYTF | TGTGCCAGCAGTTTTCCCGGGTTAGGGAACAACTATGGCTACACCTTC
TRBJ1-1 | TRBV6-6 | many | - | CASSYGGPRTEAFF | TGTGCCAGCAGTTACGGGGGCCCACGGACTGAAGCTTTCTTT
TRBJ2-7 | TRBV5-1 | many | - | CASSLEGGDEQYF | TGCGCCAGCAGCTTGGAGGGTGGCGACGAGCAGTACTTC
TRBJ2-7 | TRBV27 | many | - | CASSQGTYEQYF | TGTGCCAGCAGTCAGGGCACCTACGAGCAGTACTTC
TRBJ2-7 | TRBV5-1 | many | TRBD1 | CASSLEIGTEDSYEQYF | TGCGCCAGCAGCTTGGAGATTGGGACAGAAGACTCCTACGAGCAGTACTTC
TRBJ2-6 | TRBV15 | medium-sized | - | CATSRSPPGANVLTF | TGTGCTACCAGCAGGAGTCCCCCCGGGGCCAACGTCCTGACTTTC
TRBJ2-7 | TRBV2 | many | - | CASSEARYEQYF | TGTGCCAGCAGTGAAGCGAGGTACGAGCAGTACTTC
TRBJ2-7 | TRBV20-1 | - | TRBD2 | CSARGLAGLRNEQYF | TGCAGTGCTAGGGGACTAGCGGGGCTTCGTAACGAGCAGTACTTC
TRBJ2-4 | TRBV3-1 | many | - | CASSPLGGRNIQYF | TGTGCCAGCAGCCCCCTCGGGGGTCGAAACATTCAGTACTTC
TRBJ1-1 | TRBV3-1 | many | - | CASSRQRDTEAFF | TGTGCCAGCAGCCGGCAGAGGGACACTGAAGCTTTCTTT
TRBJ1-1 | TRBV5-6 | many | - | CASSRGGTEAFF | TGTGCCAGCAGCCGAGGAGGGACTGAAGCTTTCTTT
TRBJ1-1 | TRBV27 | many | TRBD1 | CASSLDRGPTEAFF | TGTGCCAGCAGTTTGGACAGGGGTCCCACTGAAGCTTTCTTT
TRBJ2-7 | TRBV7-8 | - | - | CASSLEGRAIYEQYF | TGTGCCAGCAGCTTAGAAGGCAGGGCAATCTACGAGCAGTACTTC
TRBJ2-1 | TRBV20-1 | many | - | CSAPGQGSYNEQFF | TGCAGTGCCCCGGGGCAGGGGTCCTACAATGAGCAGTTCTTC
TRBJ1-2 | TRBV20-1 | many | TRBD1 | CSARQGYYGYTF | TGCAGTGCTCGACAGGGCTACTATGGCTACACCTTC
TRBJ2-6 | TRBV4-2 | - | TRBD1 | CASSTQGAGANVLTF | TGTGCCAGCAGTACACAGGGGGCTGGGGCCAACGTCCTGACTTTC
TRBJ2-7 | TRBV5-1 | many | - | CASSPNQGSYEQYF | TGCGCCAGCAGCCCGAACCAGGGATCCTACGAGCAGTACTTC
TRBJ1-4 | TRBV10-3 | many | - | CAISRGANEKLFF | TGTGCCATCAGCAGGGGCGCTAATGAAAAACTGTTTTTT
TRBJ2-3 | TRBV7-6 | - | - | CASSLDRHNTQYF | TGTGCCAGCAGCTTAGACCGACACAATACGCAGTATTTT
TRBJ2-1 | TRBV5-1 | many | - | CASSLAGASNEQFF | TGCGCCAGCAGCTTGGCCGGAGCGAGCAATGAGCAGTTCTTC
TRBJ2-7 | TRBV20-1 | many | - | CSARDQGGSYYEQYF | TGCAGTGCTAGAGATCAGGGGGGGTCCTACTACGAGCAGTACTTC
TRBJ2-7 | TRBV5-1 | - | - | CASSGNYEQYF | TGCGCCAGCAGCGGAAACTACGAGCAGTACTTC
TRBJ2-5 | TRBV5-1 | few | - | CASWEVETQYF | TGCGCCAGCTGGGAAGTAGAGACCCAGTACTTC
TRBJ2-2 | TRBV12-3/TRBV12-4 | many | - | CASSRDGGTGELFF | TGTGCCAGCAGTCGAGACGGGGGTACCGGGGAGCTGTTTTTT
TRBJ1-2 | TRBV7-9 | - | TRBD1 | CASSLDRQGVYGYTF | TGTGCCAGCAGCTTAGACCGCCAGGGGGTCTATGGCTACACCTTC
TRBJ1-1 | TRBV7-8 | many | - | CASSLRANTEAFF | TGTGCCAGCAGCTTACGGGCGAACACTGAAGCTTTCTTT
TRBJ2-7 | TRBV20-1 | - | TRBD2 | CSASPVPRLAVKQYF | TGCAGTGCTAGCCCCGTGCCGAGACTAGCGGTGAAGCAGTACTTC
TRBJ1-6 | TRBV20-1 | many | TRBD1 | CSARPTGNNSPLHF | TGCAGTGCTCGACCGACAGGGAACAATTCACCCCTCCACTTT
TRBJ2-5 | TRBV20-1 | - | TRBD1 | CSAPWGQGRVGQYF | TGCAGTGCTCCCTGGGGACAGGGGAGAGTGGGCCAGTACTTC
TRBJ1-4 | TRBV29-1 | many | - | CSVEDPGAATNEKLFF | TGCAGCGTTGAAGATCCGGGGGCTGCAACTAATGAAAAACTGTTTTTT
TRBJ2-5 | TRBV5-6 | - | TRBD2 | CANSFKLAGGLRENQYF | TGTGCCAACAGCTTTAAACTAGCGGGGGGTCTACGAGAGAACCAGTACTTC
TRBJ1-2 | TRBV5-1 | few | TRBD1 | CASSPWTGGDDGYTF | TGCGCCAGCAGCCCATGGACAGGGGGCGATGATGGCTACACCTTC
TRBJ2-7 | TRBV7-9 | many | - | CASSLALAGSSYEQYF | TGTGCCAGCAGCTTAGCGCTCGCGGGCAGCTCCTACGAGCAGTACTTC
TRBJ2-6 | TRBV4-1 | many | - | CASSHVSGANVLTF | TGCGCCAGCAGCCATGTATCTGGGGCCAACGTCCTGACTTTC
TRBJ2-3 | TRBV7-2 | few | - | CASSLGRGGDITDTQYF | TGTGCCAGCAGCTTAGGTCGCGGGGGCGATATCACAGATACGCAGTATTTT
TRBJ1-3 | TRBV12-3/TRBV12-4 | many | - | CASRKRNTIYF | TGTGCCAGCAGAAAAAGAAACACCATATATTTT
TRBJ2-2 | TRBV20-1 | many | - | CSARDRKVGNTGELFF | TGCAGTGCTAGAGATCGAAAAGTGGGCAACACCGGGGAGCTGTTTTTT
TRBJ2-3 | TRBV5-1 | - | TRBD2 | CASSLAGGGADTQYF | TGCGCCAGCAGCTTGGCCGGGGGGGGCGCAGATACGCAGTATTTT
TRBJ2-4 | TRBV20-1 | many | TRBD2 | CSARDLAAGREHIQYF | TGCAGTGCTAGAGATCTAGCGGCAGGGAGGGAGCACATTCAGTACTTC
TRBJ2-6 | TRBV7-3 | many | - | CASSFNPGANVLTF | TGTGCCAGCAGCTTTAATCCTGGGGCCAACGTCCTGACTTTC
TRBJ2-3 | TRBV2 | - | TRBD1 | CASSVGTGASTDTQYF | TGTGCCAGCAGTGTTGGGACAGGGGCGAGCACAGATACGCAGTATTTT
TRBJ2-5 | TRBV29-1 | many | - | CSVEERSTQYF | TGCAGCGTTGAAGAACGAAGCACCCAGTACTTC
TRBJ2-7 | TRBV7-2 | many | TRBD2 | CASSFKRGDYEQYF | TGTGCCAGCAGCTTCAAGCGGGGTGACTACGAGCAGTACTTC
TRBJ2-1 | TRBV12-3/TRBV12-4 | many | TRBD2 | CASSLGAGGPLNEQFF | TGTGCCAGCAGTTTAGGAGCGGGGGGGCCTTTAAATGAGCAGTTCTTC
TRBJ2-7 | TRBV5-1 | many | TRBD1 | CASSLTGGSGEQYF | TGCGCCAGCAGCCTGACAGGGGGCTCGGGCGAGCAGTACTTC
TRBJ2-2 | TRBV28 | many | - | CASIEASTGELFF | TGTGCCAGCATAGAGGCGAGTACCGGGGAGCTGTTTTTT
TRBJ2-1 | TRBV20-1 | many | TRBD2 | CSARGLAGVYNEQFF | TGCAGTGCTAGAGGCCTAGCGGGGGTCTACAATGAGCAGTTCTTC
TRBJ2-7 | TRBV2 | - | - | CAISRDTTYEQYF | TGTGCCATCAGTCGGGACACCACCTACGAGCAGTACTTC
TRBJ2-7 | TRBV7-2 | - | TRBD2 | CASSLSSGGTYEQYF | TGTGCCAGCAGCTTATCTAGCGGGGGAACCTACGAGCAGTACTTC
TRBJ2-3 | TRBV28 | many | - | CASFQGFSTDTQYF | TGTGCCAGTTTCCAGGGTTTTAGCACAGATACGCAGTATTTT
TRBJ2-3 | TRBV9 | many | - | CASTRTATDTQYF | TGTGCCAGCACTAGGACAGCCACAGATACGCAGTATTTT